This TCR beta chain emerged from a study of low-dose radiotherapy and immunotherapy resistance in tumors. Overall study: Dosing for Cohort 2 consisted of 1 Gy per fraction every two weeks, reaching a total of 13 Gy over 26 weeks.

Sample time point: after trial treatment. Treatment meaning: LDRT plus nivolumab, ipilimumab, low-dose cyclophosphamide and aspirin (RACIN trial). Low-dose radiotherapy and low-dose cyclophosphamide, together with aspirin, ipilimumab and nivolumab, were given to donors. The patients who were eligible all carried advanced solid tumors that lacked tumor-infiltrating lymphocytes, meaning the tumors were TIL-negative. TRAV and TRBV primers primed cDNA for both TCRalpha and TCRbeta. TCRs underwent 20 PCR cycles of amplification with a constant-region primer and V-primer adapter. MiXCR was run by TCRdb on the reads, yielding one entry per CDR3 protein. The sample records around 58,000 distinct CDR3 sequences, about 25% being singletons. This clonotype was observed at least ten times. The source material was PBMCs, sampled after low-dose radiotherapy plus immunotherapy. This TCR was sampled from a male donor with prostate cancer.

As DNA, the CDR3 is TGCAGTGCGAACAGGGCGCAGACTGAAGCTTTCTTT. Its translation is CSANRAQTEAFF. The V call is TRBV20-1, the J call TRBJ1-1; possibly TRBD1 for D (6 bases). The V gene lost 6 bases and the J gene lost 5 bases, with 13 bases spanning the gap. Germline V gene sequence: CDR1 DFQATT, CDR2 SNEGSKA (reference sequence). This CDR3 is built from 12 residues.